A selection of T cell receptor beta chains follows, all from one sample in a study of blood T cell repertoires in COVID-19. Here immunoSEQ multiplex PCR was the method, and the copy in TCRdb shows in-frame clones only, minus some. The table includes about 130,000 clones, 70% to 90% detected once. Material: peripheral blood. These receptors originate from a human donor in a cohort sampled during active COVID-19. CDR3s include the opening cysteine and the closing phenylalanine or tryptophan. Each record gives: clone size, V gene, J gene, D gene, CDR3 DNA, CDR3 protein. A D gene is named only where the DNA matches it firmly. Size is stated for part of the rows, as once, few or many counts, or as a class when the clone is expanded.

clone_size: .; v_call: TRBV9; j_call: TRBJ2-1; d_call: .; cdr3_nt: TGTGCCAGCAGCGTATACCCCACAAGCAATGAGCAGTTCTTC; cdr3_aa: CASSVYPTSNEQFF
clone_size: .; v_call: TRBV7-9; j_call: TRBJ2-3; d_call: .; cdr3_nt: TGTGCCAGCAGCTTGATACTAGTGGATACGCAGTATTTT; cdr3_aa: CASSLILVDTQYF
clone_size: .; v_call: TRBV5-1; j_call: TRBJ2-3; d_call: .; cdr3_nt: TGCGCCAGCAGCTCGGTAGGAGCGCCACTAAAAAATACGCAGTATTTT; cdr3_aa: CASSSVGAPLKNTQYF
clone_size: .; v_call: TRBV5-1; j_call: TRBJ2-2; d_call: TRBD1; cdr3_nt: TGCGCCAGCAGCTTGAGGACAGGGCCAGCCACCGGGGAGCTGTTTTTT; cdr3_aa: CASSLRTGPATGELFF
clone_size: .; v_call: TRBV5-1; j_call: TRBJ1-2; d_call: .; cdr3_nt: TGCGCCAGCAGCCCCCGGGACAACAACTATGGCTACACCTTC; cdr3_aa: CASSPRDNNYGYTF
clone_size: few; v_call: TRBV3-1/TRBV3-2; j_call: TRBJ1-2; d_call: .; cdr3_nt: TGTGCCAGCAGCCTTTCCAGACAGAACTATGGCTACACCTTC; cdr3_aa: CASSLSRQNYGYTF
clone_size: once; v_call: TRBV13; j_call: TRBJ2-4; d_call: .; cdr3_nt: TGTGCCAGCAGCTTAGGTACTTTC; cdr3_aa: CASSLGTF
clone_size: .; v_call: TRBV19; j_call: TRBJ1-1; d_call: .; cdr3_nt: TGTGCCAGTAGTTCCTCAAGGGGCTTGAACACTGAAGCTTTCTTT; cdr3_aa: CASSSSRGLNTEAFF
clone_size: once; v_call: TRBV15; j_call: TRBJ1-1; d_call: TRBD1; cdr3_nt: TGTGCCACACAACAGGGGTTGAACACTGAAGCTTTCTTT; cdr3_aa: CATQQGLNTEAFF
clone_size: .; v_call: TRBV12-3/TRBV12-4; j_call: TRBJ2-5; d_call: .; cdr3_nt: TGTGCCAGCGCGGAGTACCAAGAGACCCAGTACTTC; cdr3_aa: CASAEYQETQYF
clone_size: .; v_call: TRBV10-3; j_call: TRBJ2-7; d_call: .; cdr3_nt: TGTGCCATCAGCGGTCGACTAGGGTATCGGCAGTACTTC; cdr3_aa: CAISGRLGYRQYF
clone_size: few; v_call: TRBV5-4; j_call: TRBJ2-4; d_call: TRBD1; cdr3_nt: TGTGCCAGCAGCTTGGGGGACAGGGGGCTGGGGATTCAGTACTTC; cdr3_aa: CASSLGDRGLGIQYF
clone_size: few; v_call: TRBV11-2; j_call: TRBJ2-2; d_call: .; cdr3_nt: TGTGCCAGCAGCGCACATACCACCGGGGAGCTGTTTTTT; cdr3_aa: CASSAHTTGELFF
clone_size: .; v_call: TRBV6-4; j_call: TRBJ2-7; d_call: TRBD1; cdr3_nt: TGTGCCAGCAGATCGATTGGACAGGGGCTACAGGAGTACTTC; cdr3_aa: CASRSIGQGLQEYF
clone_size: .; v_call: TRBV5-1; j_call: TRBJ2-4; d_call: TRBD2; cdr3_nt: TGCGCCAGCAGCCCCGGGACTAGCGGGGCCGGCATTCAGTACTTC; cdr3_aa: CASSPGTSGAGIQYF
clone_size: once; v_call: TRBV11-2; j_call: TRBJ2-3; d_call: TRBD2; cdr3_nt: TGTGCCAGCAGCTTACCCCAGCGGGGAGGGACAGATACGCAGTATTTT; cdr3_aa: CASSLPQRGGTDTQYF
clone_size: .; v_call: TRBV5-1; j_call: TRBJ2-7; d_call: .; cdr3_nt: TGCGCCAGCAGCTTGGAAGGTCCTCCAGGCTACGAGCAGTACTTC; cdr3_aa: CASSLEGPPGYEQYF
clone_size: .; v_call: TRBV5-1; j_call: TRBJ2-2; d_call: .; cdr3_nt: TGCGCCAGCAGCTTGGCCGGCACCGGGGAGCTGTTTTTT; cdr3_aa: CASSLAGTGELFF
clone_size: .; v_call: TRBV7-9; j_call: TRBJ1-6; d_call: TRBD1; cdr3_nt: TGTGCCAGCAGCCTACAGGGACAGGGGTCTTATAATTCACCCCTCCACTTT; cdr3_aa: CASSLQGQGSYNSPLHF
clone_size: once; v_call: TRBV18; j_call: TRBJ1-1; d_call: .; cdr3_nt: TGTGCCAGCTCACCTGCACGGGAGAACACTGAAGCTTTCTTT; cdr3_aa: CASSPARENTEAFF
clone_size: .; v_call: TRBV7-9; j_call: TRBJ2-3; d_call: TRBD2; cdr3_nt: TGTGCCAGCAGCCACCGGACTAGCGGGGGGGCCGGGGATACGCAGTATTTT; cdr3_aa: CASSHRTSGGAGDTQYF
clone_size: .; v_call: TRBV4-2; j_call: TRBJ2-3; d_call: TRBD2; cdr3_nt: TGTGCCAGCAGCCAAGAGGCCCTTAGCGGGGGGGCTACAGATACGCAGTATTTT; cdr3_aa: CASSQEALSGGATDTQYF
clone_size: .; v_call: TRBV4-1; j_call: TRBJ2-5; d_call: TRBD2; cdr3_nt: TGCGCCAGCAGCCAACGTGAGCGGGGGGGGGTAGAGACCCAGTACTTC; cdr3_aa: CASSQRERGGVETQYF
clone_size: .; v_call: TRBV30; j_call: TRBJ2-1; d_call: TRBD2; cdr3_nt: TGTGCCTGGAGTGTGCGGGGGGGCATCGGGAATGAGCAGTTCTTC; cdr3_aa: CAWSVRGGIGNEQFF
clone_size: .; v_call: TRBV6-1; j_call: TRBJ1-5; d_call: .; cdr3_nt: TGTGCCAGCAGTGAAAGTTCAGGGAATCAGCCCCAGCATTTT; cdr3_aa: CASSESSGNQPQHF
clone_size: .; v_call: TRBV6-6; j_call: TRBJ2-3; d_call: TRBD2; cdr3_nt: TGTGCCAGCAGTCCCAAAGGACTAGCGCCTAGCACAGATACGCAGTATTTT; cdr3_aa: CASSPKGLAPSTDTQYF
clone_size: .; v_call: TRBV18; j_call: TRBJ2-5; d_call: TRBD1; cdr3_nt: TGTGCCAGCTCAGGGGGACAGCTCACAAAAGAGACCCAGTACTTC; cdr3_aa: CASSGGQLTKETQYF
clone_size: .; v_call: TRBV19; j_call: TRBJ2-1; d_call: TRBD1; cdr3_nt: TGTGCCAGTACTAGGGACAGGGGCGGGAGGCAGTTCTTC; cdr3_aa: CASTRDRGGRQFF
clone_size: .; v_call: TRBV19; j_call: TRBJ1-5; d_call: .; cdr3_nt: TGTGCCAGTAGTCGGCAGGGGTCGGTTAACGGCAATCAGCCCCAGCATTTT; cdr3_aa: CASSRQGSVNGNQPQHF
clone_size: .; v_call: TRBV3-1/TRBV3-2; j_call: TRBJ2-1; d_call: TRBD2; cdr3_nt: TGTGCCAGCAGCCCGCGGGCGGGGGGGGGAAATGAGCAGTTCTTC; cdr3_aa: CASSPRAGGGNEQFF
clone_size: .; v_call: TRBV19; j_call: TRBJ2-3; d_call: TRBD2; cdr3_nt: TGTGCCAGTAGTATTGGAGCGGGGGCCACAGATACGCAGTATTTT; cdr3_aa: CASSIGAGATDTQYF
clone_size: few; v_call: TRBV27; j_call: TRBJ1-2; d_call: .; cdr3_nt: TGTGCCAGCCGGGACAAGGAGGTCGTGGGCTACACCTTC; cdr3_aa: CASRDKEVVGYTF
clone_size: .; v_call: TRBV6-5; j_call: TRBJ2-2; d_call: .; cdr3_nt: TGTGCCAGCAGTTACGGGACAACGAACACCGGGGAGCTGTTTTTT; cdr3_aa: CASSYGTTNTGELFF
clone_size: .; v_call: TRBV5-1; j_call: TRBJ1-5; d_call: .; cdr3_nt: TGCGCCAGCAGCCCCTATCCCGGGTCATATAGCAATCAGCCCCAGCATTTT; cdr3_aa: CASSPYPGSYSNQPQHF
clone_size: once; v_call: TRBV6-1; j_call: TRBJ1-5; d_call: TRBD1; cdr3_nt: TGTGCCAGCAGTGAGACACAGGGGGTGGGTAGTCAGCCCCAGCATTTT; cdr3_aa: CASSETQGVGSQPQHF
clone_size: .; v_call: TRBV7-2; j_call: TRBJ2-5; d_call: TRBD1; cdr3_nt: TGTGCCAGCACCTCCGGGACAGGGGGGGAGACCCAGTACTTC; cdr3_aa: CASTSGTGGETQYF
clone_size: .; v_call: TRBV5-1; j_call: TRBJ2-7; d_call: TRBD1; cdr3_nt: TGCGCCAGCAGCCAGACAGGGGACTCCTACGAGCAGTACTTC; cdr3_aa: CASSQTGDSYEQYF
clone_size: .; v_call: TRBV30; j_call: TRBJ1-1; d_call: .; cdr3_nt: TGTGCCTCAGCGAGGGCCGTCGGAGGCACTGAAGCTTTCTTT; cdr3_aa: CASARAVGGTEAFF
clone_size: .; v_call: TRBV19; j_call: TRBJ1-5; d_call: .; cdr3_nt: TGTGCCAGTAGCCACAGCGGTAGCAATCAGCCCCAGCATTTT; cdr3_aa: CASSHSGSNQPQHF
clone_size: .; v_call: TRBV5-1; j_call: TRBJ1-5; d_call: TRBD1; cdr3_nt: TGCGCCAGCAGTTTACCCCGGGACAGAAATAGCAATCAGCCCCAGCATTTT; cdr3_aa: CASSLPRDRNSNQPQHF
clone_size: .; v_call: TRBV27; j_call: TRBJ2-3; d_call: .; cdr3_nt: TGTGCCAGCAGTCCAACAGGGAGAGGTACGCAGTATTTT; cdr3_aa: CASSPTGRGTQYF
clone_size: .; v_call: TRBV7-9; j_call: TRBJ2-3; d_call: .; cdr3_nt: TGTGCCAGCAGCTTAGCGGTTGGGGGGGGCATTTATACGCAGTATTTT; cdr3_aa: CASSLAVGGGIYTQYF
clone_size: .; v_call: TRBV6-5; j_call: TRBJ1-2; d_call: .; cdr3_nt: TGTGCCAGCCTCCTCCGACCCGGGGTTAACTATGGCTACACCTTC; cdr3_aa: CASLLRPGVNYGYTF
clone_size: .; v_call: TRBV12-3/TRBV12-4; j_call: TRBJ1-1; d_call: .; cdr3_nt: TGTGCCAGCACAAGGACAGTGAACACTGAAGCTTTCTTT; cdr3_aa: CASTRTVNTEAFF
clone_size: .; v_call: TRBV7-8; j_call: TRBJ2-7; d_call: .; cdr3_nt: TGTGCCAGCAGCTTACAGGGCTACGAGCAGTACTTC; cdr3_aa: CASSLQGYEQYF
clone_size: .; v_call: TRBV4-1; j_call: TRBJ1-2; d_call: .; cdr3_nt: TGCGCCAGCAGCCAAGAGCCAGTCCGGCGGGGGCCGGGATCTGTACTATATGGCTACACCTTC; cdr3_aa: CASSQEPVRRGPGSVLYGYTF
clone_size: few; v_call: TRBV10-1; j_call: TRBJ2-7; d_call: .; cdr3_nt: TGCGCCAGCAGTGAGTCCCCCCGGGTCAACGAGCAGTACTTC; cdr3_aa: CASSESPRVNEQYF
clone_size: .; v_call: TRBV7-9; j_call: TRBJ1-2; d_call: TRBD1; cdr3_nt: TGTGCCAGCAGCCTAAACGCGAGAGACAGGGGGAAGGGCTACACCTTC; cdr3_aa: CASSLNARDRGKGYTF
clone_size: .; v_call: TRBV1; j_call: TRBJ2-5; d_call: .; cdr3_nt: TGCACCGGCCCCCGGGACTCCCTCACGACCCAGTACTTC; cdr3_aa: CTGPRDSLTTQYF
clone_size: .; v_call: TRBV4-2; j_call: TRBJ2-1; d_call: TRBD2; cdr3_nt: TGTGCCAGCAGCCCCCCCCCGGCTAGCGGGGGGGCATGGGAGCAGTTCTTC; cdr3_aa: CASSPPPASGGAWEQFF